The clone carrying this TCR beta chain was recorded a few times. The target antigen is unknown. The sample belongs to a study of T-cell reconstitution after alpha-beta-depleted transplantation in children. Notes on the study in general: Recipient T cells and thymic progenitors that survived were the source of the high TCRbeta diversity seen at day 60 in some patients. It was reported that alpha-beta T cells came from several hundred expanded graft clones (about two months after transplant).

The germline V gene has CDR1 SGHAT and CDR2 FQNNGV. Trimming pared 8 bases from V and 7 bases from J, leaving 19 bases between. The CDR3 consists of 14 residues. Using unique molecular identifiers, the investigators prepared the TCRbeta library. TCRdb re-analysed the PCR reads in MiXCR, keeping a single row per CDR3 protein. The table shows 750,000 to 950,000 distinct CDR3 sequences, with 15% to 20% occurring only once. Sample: PBMCs, mostly from graft donor cells, taken 360 days after TCRalphabeta/CD19-depleted stem cell transplant. The chain carries TRBV11-2 and TRBJ2-3; weak D call: TRBD2 (5 bases). The clonotype was recovered from a male patient between 5 and 17 years old who had a stem cell transplant for acute lymphoblastic leukemia, so the T cells may come from the graft donor. CDR3 nucleotide sequence: TGTGCCAGCGCTTCGGGGTTCCGTCGAAATACGCAGTATTTT. This translates into CASASGFRRNTQYF.